The 17 T cell receptor beta chains in this list originate from one sample, sequenced in a study of regulatory and conventional T cells in RAG deficiency. Regulatory T cells were sorted from blood as CD4+ CD25-high CD127-low cells. The protocol was immunoSEQ multiplex PCR, while the TCRdb copy is restricted to in-frame clones and leaves out a portion. The data hold some 28,000 clones, with around 90% observed a single time. The same specimen was also included in a second study, on regulatory T cells. From that second work: The PCR used 52 TRBV and 13 TRBJ primers.

The sample taken for sequencing was Tregs sorted from blood. These receptors originate from a human donor in good health.

The genes are TRBV30 and TRBJ1-6, with D unresolved. Trimming took off 2 bases at V and 9 bases at J, with 14 bases between the two ends. Germline V gives CDR1 GTSNPN, CDR2 SVGIG (reference sequence). CDR3 length: 14 amino acids. The CDR3: CAWSKFPESSPLHF. Here the CDR3 DNA reads TGTGCCTGGAGTAAGTTCCCCGAAAGTTCACCCCTCCACTTT.

CDR3: CASSPVGAPDTQYF. For the CDR3, the DNA is TGTGCCAGCTCACCGGTCGGGGCCCCAGATACGCAGTATTTT. J is TRBJ2-3 and V is TRBV18; D possibly matches TRBD1 or TRBD2 (5 bases each). Looked up from germline, CDR1 is KGHSH and CDR2 is LQKENI. CDR3 size: 14 residues. Trimming shortened V by 3 bases and J by 4 bases, and 11 bases separated the two germline ends.

The DNA for the CDR3 is TGTGCCAGCAGTTTACACGGCTCTGGAAACACCATATATTTT. This encodes CASSLHGSGNTIYF. The chain carries TRBV27 and TRBJ1-3; D remains unclear. Germline CDR1 is MNHEY and CDR2 is SMNVEV (reference sequence). The CDR3 covers 14 residues. Trimming shortened V by 2 bases and J by 0 bases, and 5 bases separated the two germline ends.

The CDR3 DNA is TGTGCCAGCAGCTCGTACCTAGGTCGGGCTGTGAGGCATGAGCAGTTCTTC. Translating it yields CASSSYLGRAVRHEQFF. The J gene is TRBJ2-1, the V gene TRBV11-2; D gene uncertain. The CDR3 has 17 amino acids. V dropped 4 bases and J dropped 8 bases, with 24 bases sitting between them. Germline CDR1 is SGHAT and CDR2 is FQNNGV.

The chain has TRBV5-1 and TRBJ2-1, with 9 bases matching TRBD2. The germline V gene encodes CDR1 SGHRS and CDR2 YFSETQ. This CDR3 has 16 residues. After removal of 7 bases from V and 5 bases from J, the junction contained 13 bases not matched to a gene. The CDR3 nucleotides read TGCGCCAGCTCCTATTACGGGACTAGCTACCACAATGAGCAGTTCTTC. Amino acid sequence: CASSYYGTSYHNEQFF.

The chain employs TRBV11-3 and TRBJ2-7, with D perhaps given as TRBD1 or TRBD2 (5 bases each). The germline V gene encodes CDR1 SGHNT and CDR2 YENEEA. The CDR3 contains 15 residues. Trimming left V 1 base short and J 2 bases short, with 12 bases between. The CDR3: CASSLAGTGPYEQYF. Written as DNA, the CDR3 is TGTGCCAGCAGCTTAGCCGGGACGGGCCCCTACGAGCAGTACTTC.

The chain uses TRBV18 and TRBJ1-1; weak D call: TRBD1 (5 bases). Trimming shortened V by 1 base and J by 3 bases, and 12 bases separated the two germline ends. The CDR3 length is 15 residues. CDR1 and CDR2 from the germline V gene are KGHSH and LQKENI. For the CDR3, the DNA is TGTGCCAGCTCACCACTCGCAGGCAGGGACACTGAAGCTTTCTTT. Its translation is CASSPLAGRDTEAFF. The variable domain in full, completed from reference TRBV18 and TRBJ1-1, reads NAGVMQNPRHLVRRRGQEARLRCSPMKGHSHVYWYRQLPEEGLKFMVYLQKENIIDESGMPKERFSAEFPKEGPSILRIQQVVRGDSAAYFCASSPLAGRDTEAFFGQGTRLTVV.

The table lists this clone with a few counts. The V and J genes are TRBV2 and TRBJ1-6, with a possible D match to TRBD1 (5 bases). The V gene's germline CDR1 is SNHLY and CDR2 FYNNEI. The CDR3 has 15 residues. V lost 6 bases and J lost 0, with 9 bases in between. DNA for the CDR3: TGTGCCAGCAGGGAGGGGAGCTCCTATAATTCACCCCTCCACTTT. This gives the protein CASREGSSYNSPLHF.

This chain links TRBV18 with TRBJ2-7; no reliable D call. Germline V gene data show CDR1 as KGHSH and CDR2 as LQKENI. Trimming shortened V by 5 bases and J by 2 bases, and 7 bases separated the two germline ends. The CDR3 length is 12 residues. As DNA, the CDR3 is TGTGCCAGCTCAAAGGGCGCCTACGAGCAGTACTTC. Encoded protein: CASSKGAYEQYF.

DNA for the CDR3: TGTGCCAGCAGTTTGGCCTGGGGCTACTATGGCTACACCTTC. Its translation: CASSLAWGYYGYTF. The chain recombines TRBV28 with TRBJ1-2; perhaps TRBD1 as D (5 bases). There are 14 residues in the CDR3. The V end lost 3 bases, the J end lost 3 bases, and 11 bases lay between the germline ends. The V gene's germline CDR1 is MDHEN and CDR2 SYDVKM.

The chain is built from TRBV6-5 and TRBJ2-4; D perhaps matches TRBD2 (7 bases). Trimming stripped 8 bases from V and 8 bases from J, with 22 bases between. The CDR3 sequence is 15 residues long. Per germline, CDR1 MNHEY and CDR2 SVGAGI. In nucleotides, the CDR3 is TGTGCCAGCCGAGAGGGGGGGGCCGGTGGAGACATTCAGTACTTC. This encodes CASREGGAGGDIQYF.

The chain uses TRBV5-1 and TRBJ1-4; 7 bases agree with TRBD1. V shed 0 bases, J shed 8 bases, and the junction held 7 bases outside the gene matches. The CDR3 totals 15 residues. Germline values: CDR1 SGHRS, CDR2 YFSETQ. The CDR3 sequence: CASSLATGTEEKLFF. The CDR3 DNA is TGCGCCAGCAGCTTGGCCACGGGGACAGAAGAAAAACTGTTTTTT.

The chain couples TRBV19 to TRBJ1-2, with TRBD1 identical over 7 bases. The CDR3 has 14 amino acids. Unmatched junction bases numbered 4, after V lost 4 bases and J lost 2 bases. Germline assignment: CDR1 LNHDA and CDR2 SQIVND (reference sequence). In nucleotides, the CDR3 is TGTGCCAGTAGTACCCCGGGACAGAACTATGGCTACACCTTC. Its translation is CASSTPGQNYGYTF.

A note on this clone: The identical CDR3 is also encoded by other nucleotide sequences in the sample. The chain joins TRBV11-2 to TRBJ2-7, with D maybe TRBD2 (6 bases). CDR1 is SGHAT and CDR2 is FQNNGV in the germline V gene. The V end lost 5 bases, the J end lost 4 bases, and 12 bases lay between the germline ends. This CDR3 has 13 amino acids. Written as DNA, the CDR3 is TGTGCCAGCAGCGTGAATCGGGGGTACGAGCAGTACTTC. Residues: CASSVNRGYEQYF.

V usage is TRBV6-6 and J usage is TRBJ1-1; D perhaps matches TRBD1 (6 bases). The CDR3 extends over 13 amino acids. The V gene lost 4 bases and the J gene lost 8 bases, with 14 bases spanning the gap. Germline CDR1 MNHNY, CDR2 SVGAGI (reference sequence). In nucleotides, the CDR3 is TGTGCCAGCAGTTCGAGGACAGCCAGAGAAGCTTTCTTT. Its protein is CASSSRTAREAFF.

The chain recombines TRBV2 with TRBJ2-2; a weak D match, TRBD2 (5 bases). In germline, CDR1 is SNHLY, CDR2 FYNNEI. This CDR3 is built from 15 residues. Trimming shortened V by 7 bases and J by 4 bases, and 16 bases separated the two germline ends. The CDR3 DNA sequence: TGTGCCAGCAATGCTAGCCCTTCGGGCACCGGGGAGCTGTTTTTT. This codes for CASNASPSGTGELFF.

This chain connects TRBV5-1 to TRBJ1-3; unclear D gene. CDR3 length: 15 residues. The V end lost 3 bases, the J end lost 1 base, and 11 bases lay between the germline ends. Germline V lookup: CDR1 SGHRS, CDR2 YFSETQ. The CDR3 sequence is CASSSPGESGNTIYF. The CDR3 region has the DNA TGCGCCAGCAGCTCGCCCGGGGAGTCTGGAAACACCATATATTTT.